The present entry profiles one T cell receptor beta chain with its context. Its recognized antigen is unknown. The method was 5' RACE. The input for every TCR library was 3,500 to 4,000 ng of total RNA. For each sample, cDNA synthesis was carried out in eight separate reactions using SMARTScribe reverse transcriptase. During cDNA synthesis, template switching was used to introduce unique molecular identifiers that contained a 6-nucleotide sample barcode. Two nested PCRs of about 15 and 9 cycles amplified the TCRalpha and TCRbeta cDNA, and bead purification followed each PCR. Before amplification, the cDNA was both treated with uracil DNA-glycosylase and purified with the QIAquick PCR purification kit. The second PCR added Illumina TruSeq-compatible adapters along with sample-specific barcodes. TapeStation and Qubit were used to check library quality and concentration, and around 5.3 ng of each library was pooled. Sequencing of the pooled libraries was done on an Illumina HiSeq2500 single-index Rapid Run using custom sequencing primers and 2 x 100 bp reads. The original pipeline was this. PCR and sequencing errors were corrected by UMI-based consensus assembly using MiGEC version 1.2.6. MiXCR version 2.1.1 was used for V(D)J alignment, clonotype assembly and CDR3 extraction. To normalise gene usage, clonotype sharing and MAIT/NKT TCR abundance, the analysis used the top 1000, 10 000 and 20 000 clonotypes per sample. After downsampling to 27 000 UMIs, diversity was calculated as the inverse Simpson index using the vegan R package. Statistical testing used paired Mann-Whitney U tests on the discordant twin pairs and applied Benjamini-Hochberg correction for multiple testing. TCRdb reprocessed the reads and assigns one entry to each CDR3 protein sequence, leaving out DNA. TCRdb's processing, not the authors', yielded these V and J calls. The table for this sample lists under 45,000 distinct CDR3 sequences. More than 4.5% of the sample goes to the ten largest clones.

From each donor, an approximately 2.4 ml peripheral blood sample was collected into PAXgene tubes and kept at -80 degrees C. Without any T cell sorting, total RNA was extracted from whole blood using the PAXgene blood miRNA kit on an automated QIAcube. Peripheral blood from monozygotic twin pairs who were concordant or discordant for inflammatory bowel disease underwent deep TCRalpha and TCRbeta repertoire profiling using unique molecular barcoding. Smoking habits were recorded for all twin pairs, and each individual was classified as a current, former or never smoker. The CDR3 spans 14 residues, from the cysteine through the phenylalanine. No DNA accompanies this entry. CDR1 MNHNY and CDR2 SVGAGI are derived from the germline V gene (reference sequence). These data come from a study of monozygotic twins with inflammatory bowel disease (dated by TCRdb to the late 2010s). Broadly, across the study: The complete study included roughly 30 monozygotic twin pairs: 19 IBD-discordant Danish pairs and nine German pairs, of which four were IBD-concordant and five were IBD-discordant. Disease-associated traits were sought mainly through comparisons between IBD patients and their genetically identical healthy co-twins within discordant pairs. Each individual had, on average, about 151 000 unique TCRalpha sequences and 181 000 unique TCRbeta sequences available for analysis. The research as a whole found: No single strong signal or clonotype linked to IBD turned up in the results, so the idea that one exists was not supported. Fewer clonotypes were shared with other individuals by IBD patients than by healthy twins, most markedly in patients showing signs of disease activity. The analysis was unable to tell apart different T cell subtypes. Repertoire similarity did not differ between concordant and discordant twins, possibly due to limited statistical power. TCRbeta repertoire diversity, by inverse Simpson index, was decreased in IBD patients compared with their healthy co-twins. Background noise and inter-individual variability may have been introduced into the repertoires by the differing immunosuppressive treatments among patients.

The chain is assembled from TRBV6-6 and TRBJ2-7. This sequence originates from a human donor with ulcerative colitis or Crohn's disease, or a healthy co-twin of an affected twin (not recorded which). The sequenced sample was blood. This receptor carries the CDR3 CASNGVDGSYEQYF.